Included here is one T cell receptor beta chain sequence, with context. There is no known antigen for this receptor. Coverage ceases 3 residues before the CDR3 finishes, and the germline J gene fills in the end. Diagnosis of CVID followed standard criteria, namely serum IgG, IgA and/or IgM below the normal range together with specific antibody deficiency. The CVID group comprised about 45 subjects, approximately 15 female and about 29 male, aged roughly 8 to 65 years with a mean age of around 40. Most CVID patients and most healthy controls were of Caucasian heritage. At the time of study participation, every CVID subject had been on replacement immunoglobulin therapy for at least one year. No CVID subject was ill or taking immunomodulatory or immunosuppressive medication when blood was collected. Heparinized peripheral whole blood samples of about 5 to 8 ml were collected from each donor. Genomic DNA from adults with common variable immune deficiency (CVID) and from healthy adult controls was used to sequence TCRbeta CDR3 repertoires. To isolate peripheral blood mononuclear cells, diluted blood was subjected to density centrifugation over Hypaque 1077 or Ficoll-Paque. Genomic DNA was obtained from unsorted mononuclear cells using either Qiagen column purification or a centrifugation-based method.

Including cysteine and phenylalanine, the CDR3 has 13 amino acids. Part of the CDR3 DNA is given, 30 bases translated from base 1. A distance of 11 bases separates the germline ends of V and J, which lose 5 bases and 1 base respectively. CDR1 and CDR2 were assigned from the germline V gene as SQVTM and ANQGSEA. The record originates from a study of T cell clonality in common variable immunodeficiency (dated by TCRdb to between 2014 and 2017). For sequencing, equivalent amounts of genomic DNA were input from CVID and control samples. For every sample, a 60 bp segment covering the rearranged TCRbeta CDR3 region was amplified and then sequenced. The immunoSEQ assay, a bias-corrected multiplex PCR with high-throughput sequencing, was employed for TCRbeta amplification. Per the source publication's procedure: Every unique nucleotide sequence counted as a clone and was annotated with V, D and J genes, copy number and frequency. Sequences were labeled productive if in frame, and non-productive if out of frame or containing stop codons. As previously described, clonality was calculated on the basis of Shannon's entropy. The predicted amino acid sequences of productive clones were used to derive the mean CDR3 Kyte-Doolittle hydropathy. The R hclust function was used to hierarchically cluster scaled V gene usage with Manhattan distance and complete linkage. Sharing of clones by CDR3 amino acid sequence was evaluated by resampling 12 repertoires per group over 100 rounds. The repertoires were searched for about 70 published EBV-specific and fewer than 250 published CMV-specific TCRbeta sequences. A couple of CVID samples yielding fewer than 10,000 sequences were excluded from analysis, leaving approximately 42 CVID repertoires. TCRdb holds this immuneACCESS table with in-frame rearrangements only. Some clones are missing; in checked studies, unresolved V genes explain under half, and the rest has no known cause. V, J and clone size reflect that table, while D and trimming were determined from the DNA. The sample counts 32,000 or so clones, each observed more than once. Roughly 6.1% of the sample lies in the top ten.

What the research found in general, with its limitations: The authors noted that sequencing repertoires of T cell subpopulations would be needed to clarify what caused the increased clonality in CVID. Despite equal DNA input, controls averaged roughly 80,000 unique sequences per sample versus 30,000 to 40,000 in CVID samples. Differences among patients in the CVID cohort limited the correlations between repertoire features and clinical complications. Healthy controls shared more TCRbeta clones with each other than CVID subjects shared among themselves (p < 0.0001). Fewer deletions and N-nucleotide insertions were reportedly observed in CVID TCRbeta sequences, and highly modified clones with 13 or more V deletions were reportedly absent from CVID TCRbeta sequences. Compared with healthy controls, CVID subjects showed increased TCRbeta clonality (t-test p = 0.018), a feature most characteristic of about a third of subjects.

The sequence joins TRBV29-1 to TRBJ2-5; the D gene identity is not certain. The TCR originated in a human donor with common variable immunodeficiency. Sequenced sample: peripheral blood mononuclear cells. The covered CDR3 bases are TGCAGCGTTAAGGGCACGCGCCAAGAGACC. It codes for CSVKGTRQET. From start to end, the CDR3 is CSVKGTRQETQYF.